The 14 T cell receptor beta chains below were found in one sample sequenced in a study of T cells in Graves' hyperthyroidism and ophthalmopathy. RNA transcripts provided the source from which TCR beta CDR3 regions were amplified. A set of HTBI primers served as the primers for a first-round RT-PCR of the TCR CDR3. TCRdb called the multiplex PCR reads again in MiXCR, with one record for every CDR3 protein. This sample has some 440,000 distinct CDR3 sequences; more than 15% occur once, and the top ten carry roughly 15%. Source material: blood. These receptors were collected from a woman aged 18-29 years with Graves' hyperthyroidism.

The chain carries TRBV4-1 and TRBJ2-1; D might be TRBD2 (6 bases). The V gene's germline CDR1 is MGHRA and CDR2 YSYEKL. CDR3 length equals 16 residues. The V gene lost 3 bases and the J gene lost 6 bases, with 18 bases spanning the gap. CDR3 loop: CASSQRSGLQSNEQFF. CDR3 in DNA: TGCGCCAGCAGCCAGAGGAGCGGGTTACAAAGCAATGAGCAGTTCTTC.

The chain has TRBV10-1 and TRBJ2-4; no firm D call. From germline, CDR1 is WNHNN and CDR2 SYGVQD (reference sequence). This CDR3 has 14 residues. The V end was cut by 3 bases, the J end by 5 bases, with 11 bases between. The CDR3, as DNA: TGCGCCAGCAGTGACCCCATTGGAGAAAACATTCAGTACTTC. It encodes CASSDPIGENIQYF.

In this sample, this clonotype turned up many times. The rearrangement links TRBV20-1 to TRBJ1-5; tentative D call: TRBD1 (5 bases). The CDR3 covers 14 residues. The germline V gene has CDR1 DFQATT and CDR2 SNEGSKA (reference sequence). Trimming took off 3 bases at V and 6 bases at J, with 15 bases between the two ends. DNA of the CDR3: TGCAGTGCTAGTGGGGCCCGGAGGGGTCAGCCCCAGCATTTT. Protein sequence: CSASGARRGQPQHF.

On this clonotype itself: The junction shows a germline mismatch at one end, possibly a read error. The chain uses TRBV10-3 and TRBJ2-2, with D perhaps TRBD1 or TRBD2 (6 bases each). The germline V gene has CDR1 ENHRY and CDR2 SYGVKD. This CDR3 comprises 12 residues. CDR3: CAILKGDWTFIF. In nucleotides, the CDR3 is TGTGCCATCCTCAAGGGGGACTGGACATTTATTTTT.

J is TRBJ2-7 and V is TRBV20-1; D not resolved. V was shortened by 0 bases and J by 0 bases, with 18 bases between the two germline ends. The CDR3 runs to 17 residues. Germline CDR1 reads DFQATT; CDR2 reads SNEGSKA (reference sequence). CDR3 sequence reads: CSARDRLRVSSSYEQYF. DNA for the CDR3: TGCAGTGCTAGAGATCGATTAAGGGTCTCAAGCTCCTACGAGCAGTACTTC.

This clonotype has a count of ten or more. The genes are TRBV5-5 and TRBJ2-1; D call uncertain. Germline V lookup: CDR1 SGHKS, CDR2 YYEKEE (reference sequence). The CDR3 loop spans 21 amino acids. The V end lost 0 bases, the J end lost 0 bases, and 25 bases lay between the germline ends. CDR3 sequence (DNA): TGTGCCAGCAGCTTGGTCGTTTTGTGGAGAAGTCAGTGGGCCTCCTACAATGAGCAGTTCTTC. It translates to CASSLVVLWRSQWASYNEQFF.

This clonotype was counted between two and nine times. The genes are TRBV27 and TRBJ1-2; D is uncertain. The CDR3 covers 16 residues. Trimming shortened V by 5 bases and J by 0 bases, and 16 bases separated the two germline ends. Germline V gene lookup returns CDR1 MNHEY and CDR2 SMNVEV (reference sequence). CDR3 nucleotide sequence: TGTGCCAGCAGTAGCCGGATAGCAAATGCTAACTATGGCTACACCTTC. Its protein is CASSSRIANANYGYTF.

The genes are TRBV6-1 and TRBJ2-1, with a possible D match to TRBD1 (5 bases). This CDR3 has 17 residues. V was cut by 6 bases and J by 5 bases, with 23 bases left in between. CDR1 is MNHNS and CDR2 is SASEGT in the germline V gene. CDR3: CASSPRKGSGLDNEQFF. CDR3 bases: TGTGCCAGCAGCCCGCGGAAGGGGTCGGGTTTGGACAATGAGCAGTTCTTC.

This clonotype was observed at least ten times. V usage is TRBV12-3 or TRBV12-4 and J usage is TRBJ2-7; TRBD2 matches 8 bases. The CDR3 sequence is 15 residues long. V lost 6 bases to trimming and J lost 2 bases; unmatched junction nucleotides: 9. This chain's CDR3 is CASRPPGGLAYEQYF. The CDR3 nucleotides read TGTGCCAGCAGACCTCCGGGAGGGTTGGCCTACGAGCAGTACTTC.

This clonotype was recorded at least ten times. The chain combines TRBV7-2 with TRBJ2-7; 9 bases agree with TRBD1. Trimming at V came to 5 bases and at J to 2 bases, leaving 7 bases not matched to a gene. CDR1 is SGHTA, CDR2 FQGNSA, per germline. The length of the CDR3 is 15 residues. CDR3 sequence reads: CASSLTWTGAYEQYF. The DNA of the CDR3 is TGTGCCAGCAGCCTGACCTGGACAGGGGCCTACGAGCAGTACTTC.

There are many counts of this clonotype. The genes are TRBV20-1 and TRBJ2-5; 9 nucleotides agree with TRBD2. The germline V gene encodes CDR1 DFQATT and CDR2 SNEGSKA (reference sequence). The junction had 0 bases not matched to a gene; V was cut back by 1 base and J by 3 bases. The CDR3 totals 13 residues. The chain's CDR3 is CSARGTSEETQYF. The CDR3 DNA reads TGCAGTGCTAGAGGGACTAGCGAAGAGACCCAGTACTTC.

The sample holds many counts of this clonotype. The chain recombines TRBV11-2 with TRBJ2-7; tentative D call: TRBD2 (7 bases). CDR3 length equals 17 residues. V gave up 7 bases and J gave up 2 bases, with 24 bases separating them. Germline V lookup: CDR1 SGHAT, CDR2 FQNNGV. In DNA, the CDR3 is TGTGCCAGCACGGGGGGCCTGAGGCCGTCCGAGACCTACGAGCAGTACTTC. Its translation: CASTGGLRPSETYEQYF.

The rearrangement joins TRBV4-1 to TRBJ1-2; D is unclear. Germline loops: CDR1 MGHRA, CDR2 YSYEKL. Trimming cost V 2 bases and J 2 bases, with 12 bases left between them. The CDR3 contains 15 residues. CDR3: CASSQLSGGNYGYTF. For the CDR3, the DNA is TGCGCCAGCAGCCAATTATCTGGTGGAAACTATGGCTACACCTTC.

There are many counts of this clonotype. The chain couples TRBV7-9 to TRBJ2-5; TRBD1 aligns across 8 bases. The CDR3 sequence is 14 residues long. Germline CDR1 and CDR2: SEHNR and FQNEAQ (reference sequence). V lost 4 bases, J lost 3 bases, and 4 bases stayed unmatched. The CDR3: CASSSGQGKETQYF. CDR3 bases: TGTGCCAGCAGCTCCGGACAGGGTAAAGAGACCCAGTACTTC. Full variable domain (rest looked up from reference TRBV7-9 and TRBJ2-5): DTGVSQNPRHKITKRGQNVTFRCDPISEHNRLYWYRQTLGQGPEFLTYFQNEAQLEKSRLLSDRFSAERPKGSFSTLEIQRTEQGDSAMYLCASSSGQGKETQYFGPGTRLLVL.